This entry lists 4 T cell receptor beta chains sequenced from one sample in a study of blood T cells in healthy people across ages. Then a second PCR, running about 7 to 11 cycles, was carried out with a sample-barcoded 5' primer and a J-beta primer mix. TCRdb used MiXCR to reprocess the 5' RACE reads, holding one entry per CDR3 protein. The sample gives 850,000 to 1,000,000 distinct CDR3 sequences, roughly half of which show up once; 20% to 25% is in the top ten. Source material: blood. These receptors were taken from a woman aged 60-75 years in good health.

The gene calls are TRBV27 and TRBJ1-4; TRBD1 matches 7 bases. The germline gives CDR1 MNHEY, CDR2 SMNVEV (reference sequence). V lost 3 bases, J lost 7 bases, and 14 bases stayed unmatched. CDR3 length: 17 amino acids. The CDR3 DNA follows: TGTGCCAGCAGTTTGACCCCTTACAGGGGAGTTACTGAAAAACTGTTTTTT. It yields the protein CASSLTPYRGVTEKLFF.

The CDR3 DNA follows: TGCAGTGCTAGAAAGGCCTCGGGGGATAATTCACCCCTCCACTTT. Its translation: CSARKASGDNSPLHF. The chain uses TRBV20-1 and TRBJ1-6; a possible D gene is TRBD1 (5 bases). The V end lost 2 bases, the J end lost 5 bases, and 13 bases lay between the germline ends. Germline loops: CDR1 DFQATT, CDR2 SNEGSKA (reference sequence). CDR3 size: 15 residues.

This clonotype has only one observation. The CDR3 region is CASSLVGDSPRGIQYF. The CDR3 DNA sequence: TGTGCCAGCAGCTTAGTGGGCGACAGCCCCAGGGGCATTCAGTACTTC. V and J are TRBV7-6 and TRBJ2-4, with D perhaps matching TRBD1 (6 bases). Germline V gene sequence: CDR1 SGHVS, CDR2 FNYEAQ. V dropped 1 base and J dropped 9 bases, with 19 bases sitting between them. The CDR3 totals 16 residues. Full variable domain (remainder filled in from reference TRBV7-6 and TRBJ2-4): GAGVSQSPRYKVTKRGQDVALRCDPISGHVSLYWYRQALGQGPEFLTYFNYEAQQDKSGLPNDRFSAERPEGSISTLTIQRTEQRDSAMYRCASSLVGDSPRGIQYFGAGTRLSVL.

V and J are TRBV4-3 and TRBJ2-7; D is possibly TRBD1 or TRBD2 (5 bases each). CDR3 length equals 16 residues. In germline, CDR1 is LGHNA, CDR2 YSLEER. Trimming stripped 6 bases from V and 0 bases from J, with 18 bases between. This chain's CDR3 is CASSRRERQGSYEQYF. The CDR3 DNA reads TGCGCCAGCAGTCGCAGGGAGCGCCAAGGCTCCTACGAGCAGTACTTC.